This T cell receptor (beta chain) was recorded in a study of T-cell reconstitution after alpha-beta-depleted transplantation in children (dated by TCRdb to the mid-2010s). In terms of the full investigation: Using TCR repertoire profiling, the study followed T-cell immune reconstitution in a quantitative way in children after TCRalphabeta/CD19-depleted allogeneic hematopoietic cell transplantation. Summary of the overall study and its limitations: The high TCRbeta diversity at day 60 in some patients was ascribed to recipient T cells and intrathymic progenitors that had survived conditioning. The apparently early alphabetaT-cell count recovery about two months after transplant was reportedly dependent on only several hundred rapidly expanded clones derived from non-depleted graft cells. Over subsequent months, a decline in hyperexpanded clone frequencies was noted, and after one year, T-cell counts and TCRbeta diversity were mostly ascribed to newly produced T cells.

This clonotype was counted only a few times. Its antigen remains undetermined. Per-base quality was not reported, and no clone a single base away is much larger than it. This specimen's treatment or condition label, interpreted: allogeneic hematopoietic cell transplantation with graft depleted of TCRalphabeta T cells and CD19 B cells. TCRalphabeta/CD19-depleted allogeneic hematopoietic cell grafts were given to the transplant recipients, all of whom were children. Libraries came from PCR. The sequencer listed for this sample is Illumina HiSeq 2500. TCR library preparation used molecular barcoding, with unique molecular identifiers applied to normalize quantification of the TCRbeta repertoire. The public sequencing data were trimmed at Q25 with fastp and processed into clonotypes with MiXCR by TCRdb, which kept only in-frame beta chains. When rows share a CDR3 protein, they turn into one entry using the most common DNA and genes. For this sample the table gives about 510,000 distinct CDR3 sequences, of which approximately 10% were detected only once. The ten most abundant clones make up 12% to 15% of the sample.

The source was PBMCs, mostly from graft donor cells, collected 180 days after TCRalphabeta/CD19-depleted stem cell transplant. This receptor was taken from a female patient aged 2-15 years who had a stem cell transplant for aplastic anemia, so the T cells may come from the graft donor.

CDR3 loop: CATSRGVANEKLFF. The base sequence is TGTGCCACCAGCAGGGGGGTCGCTAATGAAAAACTGTTTTTT. The sequence is built from TRBV15 and TRBJ1-4; TRBD1 might be the D gene, on 5 matching bases. The CDR3, cysteine through phenylalanine, is 14 amino acids long. This entry keeps only the CDR3 DNA: 42 bases, framed from base 1. As encoded in the germline V gene (reference sequence), CDR1 is LNHNV while CDR2 is YYDKDF. V sheds 3 bases and J sheds 3 bases, leaving 8 bases between their ends.